The clone carrying this TCR beta chain was detected ten times or more. The antigen is undetermined. The germline gives CDR1 MGHDK, CDR2 SYGVNS. The CDR3 has 13 amino acids. Trimming cost V 4 bases and J 1 base, with 5 bases left between them. This library used approximately 390 ng RNA and molecular barcoded adaptors spanning alpha/delta and beta/gamma chains. TCRdb re-called the reads with MiXCR, one entry per CDR3 protein. The table records 55,000 to 60,000 distinct CDR3 sequences, 10% to 15% of them present only once. This sample was included in a study of read filtering for tumor transcriptome and immune sequencing. Looking at the study overall: The cohort had 17 to 20 men and approximately 13 women aged roughly 47 to 85, mean roughly 71 years. R-ISS stage counts were under ten for I, more than 15 for II, 6 or 7 for III. Findings and limits, study-wide: Single-read clonotypes: about 83% of IR-seq clonotypes (about 3.5% of reads), 65% to 75% of RNA-seq clonotypes (44.6% of reads).

Sequencing was carried out using a population of CD138-negative cells sorted from bone marrow. The receptor was derived from a donor at least 40 years old with multiple myeloma. This sequence joins TRBV25-1 and TRBJ2-1; D is uncertain. The CDR3 protein is CASSADSYNEQFF. CDR3 nucleotides: TGTGCCAGCAGTGCAGATTCCTACAATGAGCAGTTCTTC.